This is a list of T cell receptor beta chains from one sample in a study of technical replicates of blood from several donors. Generated by immunoSEQ multiplex PCR, the TCRdb table keeps only in-frame clones and is missing some. The sample contains 65,000 to 90,000 clones, 93% of which appear only once. Material for sequencing was T cells isolated from PBMCs. The receptor set was obtained from a human donor in good health. CDR3s include the opening cysteine and the closing phenylalanine or tryptophan. Each record gives: V gene, J gene, CDR3 length, D gene, CDR3 DNA, CDR3 protein. The D gene is left open where the match is weak.

>TRBV29-1|TRBJ1-1|14|NA
TGCAGCGTTGACCAATGGACAGTCAACACTGAAGCTTTCTTT
CSVDQWTVNTEAFF
>TRBV7-9|TRBJ2-7|15|NA
TGTGCCAGCAGCTTAGGAGGCTCCGGCCCGTACGAGCAGTACTTC
CASSLGGSGPYEQYF
>TRBV5-4|TRBJ2-1|17|NA
TGTGCCAGCAGCCCCGCTGGGGTAGCGGACCCCTACAATGAGCAGTTCTTC
CASSPAGVADPYNEQFF
>TRBV30|TRBJ1-1|15|TRBD1
TGTGCCTGGAGTGTACGGAGGACAGGGGGATATGAAGCTTTCTTT
CAWSVRRTGGYEAFF
>TRBV6-1|TRBJ2-5|13|TRBD1
TGTGCCAGCGTGGACAGGCGTCAAGAGACCCAGTACTTC
CASVDRRQETQYF
>TRBV14|TRBJ1-6|16|NA
TGTGCCAGCAGCCGCCCCGGGGAGGGTAAGAATTCACCCCTCCACTTT
CASSRPGEGKNSPLHF
>TRBV18|TRBJ2-5|14|NA
TGTGCCAGCTCACGTCCAGCGAATCAAGAGACCCAGTACTTC
CASSRPANQETQYF
>TRBV10-3|TRBJ2-7|14|TRBD1
TGTGCCATCACCGGGACAGGGGTCAGGGACGAGCAGTACTTC
CAITGTGVRDEQYF
>TRBV13|TRBJ2-1|16|TRBD2
TGTGCCAGCAGCTTATCAGGGACTAGCGGGAGGGATGAGCAGTTCTTC
CASSLSGTSGRDEQFF
>TRBV7-6|TRBJ1-2|18|TRBD1
TGTGCCAGCAGCTTTCTCCCCGGGACAGGGGACGGGAACTATGGCTACACCTTC
CASSFLPGTGDGNYGYTF
>TRBV30|TRBJ2-7|13|NA
TGTGCCTGGAGTTATTCCGGCTCCTACGAGCAGTACTTC
CAWSYSGSYEQYF
>TRBV4-1|TRBJ2-1|14|NA
TGCGCCAGCAGCCAAGAACGTAGTTACAATGAGCAGTTCTTC
CASSQERSYNEQFF
>TRBV5-1|TRBJ2-3|14|TRBD1
TGCGCCAGCAGCTTGTGGTCACAGGGGGACACGCAGTATTTT
CASSLWSQGDTQYF
>TRBV5-1|TRBJ2-3|13|NA
TGCGCCAGCACCCGAAGCGGCACAGATACGCAGTATTTT
CASTRSGTDTQYF